The T cell receptor (beta chain) described here comes from a study of cytomegalovirus exposure and HLA in healthy donors. Notes on this clone: Its antigen is still unknown.

General observations from the study: Sequencing had likely introduced a cluster of highly shared sequence variants as an artifact.

The PCR had 60 Vbeta and 13 Jbeta primers. Sequencing used immunoSEQ multiplex PCR; TCRdb keeps in-frame clones, though not all of them. The sample contains 130,000 or so clones, around 84% of which appear only once. This TCR was sampled from a woman aged 18-30 years in good health and CMV-seropositive. Source material: PBMCs.

The CDR3 DNA reads TGTGCCAGTAGTATACAGGGGGCCTTCTATGGCTACACCTTC. This sequence encodes CASSIQGAFYGYTF. The chain recombines TRBV19 with TRBJ1-2, with 8 bases that match TRBD1. The CDR3 totals 14 residues. CDR1 is LNHDA, CDR2 SQIVND, per germline (reference sequence). Trimming cost V 2 bases and J 4 bases; bases outside gene matches: 3.